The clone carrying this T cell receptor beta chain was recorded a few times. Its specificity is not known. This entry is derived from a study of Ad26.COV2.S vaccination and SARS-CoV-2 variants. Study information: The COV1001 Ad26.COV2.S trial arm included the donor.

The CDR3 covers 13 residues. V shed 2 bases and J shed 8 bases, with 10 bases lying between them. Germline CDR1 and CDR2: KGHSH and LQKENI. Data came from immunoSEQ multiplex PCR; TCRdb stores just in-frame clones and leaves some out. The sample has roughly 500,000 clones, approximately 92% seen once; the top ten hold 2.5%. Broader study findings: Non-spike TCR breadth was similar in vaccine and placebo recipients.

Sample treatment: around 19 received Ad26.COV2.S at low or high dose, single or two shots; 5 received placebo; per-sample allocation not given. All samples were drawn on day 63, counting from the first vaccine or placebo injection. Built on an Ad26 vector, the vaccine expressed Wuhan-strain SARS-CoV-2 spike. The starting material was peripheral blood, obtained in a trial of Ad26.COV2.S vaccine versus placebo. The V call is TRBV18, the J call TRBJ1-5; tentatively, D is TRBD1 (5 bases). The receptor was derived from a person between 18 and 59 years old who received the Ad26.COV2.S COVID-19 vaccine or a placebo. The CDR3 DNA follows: TGTGCCAGCTCACCAAGGGGTGGGGAGCCCCAGCATTTT. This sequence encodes CASSPRGGEPQHF.